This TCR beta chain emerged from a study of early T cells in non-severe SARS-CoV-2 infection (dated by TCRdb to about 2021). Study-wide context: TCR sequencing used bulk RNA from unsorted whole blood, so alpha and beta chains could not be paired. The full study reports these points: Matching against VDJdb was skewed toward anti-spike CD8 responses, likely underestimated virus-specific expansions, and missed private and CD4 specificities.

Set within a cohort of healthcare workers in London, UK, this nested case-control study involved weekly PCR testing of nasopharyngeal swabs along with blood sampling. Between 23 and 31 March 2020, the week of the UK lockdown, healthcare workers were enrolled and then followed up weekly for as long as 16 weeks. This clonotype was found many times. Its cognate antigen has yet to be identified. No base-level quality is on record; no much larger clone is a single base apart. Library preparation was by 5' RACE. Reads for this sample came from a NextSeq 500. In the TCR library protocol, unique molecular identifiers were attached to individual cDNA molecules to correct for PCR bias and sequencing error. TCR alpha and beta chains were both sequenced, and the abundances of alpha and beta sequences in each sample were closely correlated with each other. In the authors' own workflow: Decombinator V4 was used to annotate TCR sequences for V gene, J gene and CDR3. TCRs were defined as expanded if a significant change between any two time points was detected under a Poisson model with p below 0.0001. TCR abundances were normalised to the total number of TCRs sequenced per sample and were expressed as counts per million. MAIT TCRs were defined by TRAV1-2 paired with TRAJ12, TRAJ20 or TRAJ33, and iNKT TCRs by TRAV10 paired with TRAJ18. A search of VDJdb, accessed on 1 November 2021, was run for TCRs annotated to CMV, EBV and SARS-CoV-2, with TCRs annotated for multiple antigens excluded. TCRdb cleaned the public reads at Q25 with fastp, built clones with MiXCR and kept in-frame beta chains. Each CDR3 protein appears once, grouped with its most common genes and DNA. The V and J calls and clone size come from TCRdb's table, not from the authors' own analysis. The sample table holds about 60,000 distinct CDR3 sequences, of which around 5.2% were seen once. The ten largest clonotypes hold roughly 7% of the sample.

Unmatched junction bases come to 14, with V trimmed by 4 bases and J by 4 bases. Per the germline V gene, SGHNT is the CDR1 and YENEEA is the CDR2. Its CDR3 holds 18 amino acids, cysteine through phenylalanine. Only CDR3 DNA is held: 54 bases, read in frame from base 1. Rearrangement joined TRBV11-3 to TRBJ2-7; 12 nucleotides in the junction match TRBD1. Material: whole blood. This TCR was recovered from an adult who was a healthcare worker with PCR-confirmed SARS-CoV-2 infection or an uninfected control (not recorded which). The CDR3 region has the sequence CASSSQLRDRGLCYEQYF. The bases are TGTGCCAGCAGCTCACAACTCAGGGACAGGGGGCTTTGTTACGAGCAGTACTTC.